These T cell receptor beta chains were read from a single sample in a study of control samples from healthy donors and cancer patients. Sequencing used immunoSEQ multiplex PCR; TCRdb keeps in-frame clones, though not all of them. The profile shows roughly 180,000 clones, 93% of them singletons. Sequencing used blood. All receptors derive from a woman in her sixties in good health. Each CDR3 is given with its conserved first and last residue. The D gene is left open where the match is weak. Clone size appears in some rows only: once, few, many, or a class for an expanded clone.

J | size | V | D | DNA | CDR3
TRBJ1-5 | few | TRBV10-3 | TRBD1 | TGTGCCATCAGTGAAGGGACAGGGGAAAATCAGCCCCAGCATTTT | CAISEGTGENQPQHF
TRBJ1-6 | . | TRBV4-1 | . | TGCGCCAGCAGCTTGGACGTATGGGGGGCCTCCTATAATTCACCCCTCCACTTT | CASSLDVWGASYNSPLHF
TRBJ1-5 | . | TRBV6-2/TRBV6-3 | . | TGTGCCAGCAGTCATCGACAGGCCCCCAATCAGCCCCAGCATTTT | CASSHRQAPNQPQHF
TRBJ2-7 | . | TRBV7-8 | . | TGTGCCAGCAGCCCCAGTAGGGCAGCTAAGGACCTGGACACCTACGAGCAGTACTTC | CASSPSRAAKDLDTYEQYF
TRBJ2-6 | . | TRBV5-1 | . | TGCGCCAGCAGCTTGAGCCCGTCATCTGGGGCCAACGTCCTGACTTTC | CASSLSPSSGANVLTF
TRBJ1-1 | . | TRBV5-3 | . | TGTGCCAGAAGCTTGCCGGCAGGAAGTAACACTGAAGCTTTCTTT | CARSLPAGSNTEAFF
TRBJ1-6 | . | TRBV15 | . | TGTGCCACCAGCAGAGTTGGAGGGGGTCAAGGATCACCCCTCCACTTT | CATSRVGGGQGSPLHF
TRBJ2-5 | once | TRBV7-9 | . | TGTGCCAGCAGCTCTCCGGGACTCCAAGAGACCCAGTACTTC | CASSSPGLQETQYF
TRBJ1-2 | . | TRBV7-9 | . | TGTGCCAGCAGCCAAGAGGACCGAGGCTACACCTTC | CASSQEDRGYTF
TRBJ1-1 | . | TRBV7-6 | TRBD1 | TGTGCCAGCAGCATTGGCTCACAGGGGATGGTGAACACTGAAGCTTTCTTT | CASSIGSQGMVNTEAFF
TRBJ2-1 | . | TRBV24-1 | . | TGTGCCACCAGTGACACCTACAATGAGCAGTTCTTC | CATSDTYNEQFF
TRBJ2-7 | . | TRBV7-8 | . | TGTGCCAGCAGCTTAGGGGGTCCGGGTGAGCAGTACTTC | CASSLGGPGEQYF
TRBJ2-2 | . | TRBV6-5 | . | TGTGCCAGCAGTTACCGGGCTTTAGTTAGCACCGGGGAGCTGTTTTTT | CASSYRALVSTGELFF
TRBJ2-5 | . | TRBV5-1 | TRBD1 | TGCGCCAGCAGCCTAAGGGGACAGGGGAGCTCCGTGACCCAGTACTTC | CASSLRGQGSSVTQYF
TRBJ1-1 | . | TRBV6-2/TRBV6-3 | TRBD1 | TGTGCCAGCAGTCCGGATAGGACAGGTTTCACTGAAGCTTTCTTT | CASSPDRTGFTEAFF
TRBJ1-5 | . | TRBV5-5 | . | TGTGCCAGCAGCCGATTCACAGGGAACAATCAGCCCCAGCATTTT | CASSRFTGNNQPQHF
TRBJ1-2 | . | TRBV27 | TRBD1 | TGTGCCAGCAGTTTGACAGGGTTCGACTATGGCTACACCTTC | CASSLTGFDYGYTF
TRBJ1-2 | . | TRBV18 | . | TGTGCCAGCTCTGCCGGGGTAGGCGGCGGCTACACCTTC | CASSAGVGGGYTF
TRBJ1-3 | . | TRBV7-2 | . | TGTGCCAGCAGCCGCGATTTAACTGGAAACACCATATATTTT | CASSRDLTGNTIYF
TRBJ2-7 | . | TRBV4-2 | TRBD1 | TGTGCCAGCAGCCCCCAGGGGGTCGAGCAGTACTTC | CASSPQGVEQYF
TRBJ1-2 | once | TRBV6-5 | . | TGTGCCAGCAGGTCGCCTATCTATGGCTACACCTTC | CASRSPIYGYTF
TRBJ1-1 | . | TRBV24-1 | . | TGTGCCACCAGTGGCTTAACGGTGAAGGATACTGAAGCTTTCTTT | CATSGLTVKDTEAFF
TRBJ2-1 | . | TRBV6-5 | . | TGTGCCAGCAGCTCCGGGACGGACAGTTGGAATGAGCAGTTCTTC | CASSSGTDSWNEQFF
TRBJ1-2 | . | TRBV18 | . | TGTGCCAGCTCACCTTTTTACCAGGGTACAAACTATGGCTACACCTTC | CASSPFYQGTNYGYTF
TRBJ1-2 | . | TRBV13 | . | TGTGCCAGCAGCTTAGTACAAGGAGTTTATGGCCACACCTTC | CASSLVQGVYGHTF
TRBJ1-5 | . | TRBV4-1 | . | TGCGCCAGCAGCCAAGAAGGTTGGTATAAGATTCCCGGTCAGCCCCAGCATTTT | CASSQEGWYKIPGQPQHF
TRBJ1-4 | . | TRBV7-2 | . | TGTGCCAGCAGCTTAGGGACAGCTAATGAAAAACTGTTTTTT | CASSLGTANEKLFF
TRBJ2-1 | . | TRBV7-2 | TRBD1 | TGTGCCAGCAGCTCAAGGGGGCCGTCCTACAATGAGCAGTTCTTC | CASSSRGPSYNEQFF
TRBJ1-2 | . | TRBV5-4 | TRBD1 | TGTGCCAGCAGCTTGCCTAGACAGGGGGCGGCCTATGGCTACACCTTC | CASSLPRQGAAYGYTF
TRBJ2-2 | . | TRBV5-4 | . | TGTGCCAGCAGCGGGAGGGGGCCGAACACCGGGGAGCTGTTTTTT | CASSGRGPNTGELFF
TRBJ1-6 | . | TRBV5-1 | . | TGCGCCAGCAGCTTGTCCGGATTAACTAATTCACCCCTCCACTTT | CASSLSGLTNSPLHF
TRBJ2-2 | . | TRBV9 | . | TGTGCCAGCAGCGTAGTATTCGGGGAGCTGTTTTTT | CASSVVFGELFF
TRBJ2-7 | . | TRBV27 | TRBD1 | TGTGCCAGCAGTACCCCCGGGACAGGAGCCTACGAGCAGTACTTC | CASSTPGTGAYEQYF
TRBJ2-3 | . | TRBV3-1/TRBV3-2 | . | TGTGCCAGCAGCCCCCCGGGTAGGGATACGCAGTATTTT | CASSPPGRDTQYF
TRBJ1-6 | . | TRBV7-2 | . | TGTGCCAGCAGCTTGGAGGACAGAGCACCCCTCCACTTT | CASSLEDRAPLHF
TRBJ1-1 | few | TRBV6-5 | TRBD1 | TGTGCCAGCGGGGGACAGGGTCGGGGCACTGAAGCTTTCTTT | CASGGQGRGTEAFF
TRBJ2-3 | . | TRBV2 | . | TGTGCCAGCAGTGATCTGCGGGTATGCTTT | CASSDLRVCF
TRBJ1-6 | . | TRBV7-8 | TRBD1 | TGTGCCACCGCGACCCGGGACAGGGGATCACCCCTCCACTTT | CATATRDRGSPLHF
TRBJ1-2 | . | TRBV7-2 | TRBD1 | TGTGCCAGCAGCAGGATACCGGGACAGGGGGGGAACTATGGCTACACCTTC | CASSRIPGQGGNYGYTF
TRBJ2-6 | . | TRBV27 | . | TGTGCCAGCAGCACTAGGGCCAACGTCCTGACTTTC | CASSTRANVLTF
TRBJ1-1 | . | TRBV4-3 | . | TGCGCCAGCAGCCAAGGGTTTACGTGGGACACTGAAGCTTTCTTT | CASSQGFTWDTEAFF
TRBJ1-4 | . | TRBV27 | . | TGTGCCAGCAGTTCACACAGAACTAATGAAAAACTGTTTTTT | CASSSHRTNEKLFF
TRBJ2-5 | . | TRBV29-1 | . | TGCAGCGTTGAAATAGGGTCCCAAGAGACCCAGTACTTC | CSVEIGSQETQYF
TRBJ2-6 | . | TRBV6-5 | . | TGTGCCAGCACCCGACTCCAAGGGGCCAACGTCCTGACTTTC | CASTRLQGANVLTF
TRBJ2-3 | few | TRBV2 | TRBD2 | TGTGCCAGCAGTCCGGGGGGGTGGGTAGATTCGGATACGCAGTATTTT | CASSPGGWVDSDTQYF
TRBJ2-7 | . | TRBV7-9 | TRBD2 | TGTGCCAGCAGCTTAGCGGTGGTAGCGGGGGCACACGAGCAGTACTTC | CASSLAVVAGAHEQYF
TRBJ1-3 | . | TRBV28 | . | TGTGCCAGCAGCGGAGGACAGTTAGGAAACACCATATATTTT | CASSGGQLGNTIYF
TRBJ1-4 | . | TRBV30 | . | TGTGCCTGGAGTTTCGGGGGCAGGGAAAAACTGTTTTTT | CAWSFGGREKLFF